A single sample is the source of the 10 T cell receptor beta chains below, sequenced in a study of pediatric ulcerative colitis. Clones were sequenced by immunoSEQ multiplex PCR, and TCRdb holds only the in-frame ones, with some missing. The table has 54,000 or so clones, around 86% seen once. Material for sequencing was blood. Every receptor here comes from a boy younger than 18 who was a control in a study of pediatric ulcerative colitis.

With regard to this clone: Other nucleotide sequences from this sample produce the same CDR3. This chain joins TRBV4-1 and TRBJ2-1; D not certain. Trimming stripped 1 base from V and 7 bases from J, with 2 bases between. Germline CDR1 is MGHRA and CDR2 is YSYEKL. This CDR3 comprises 11 residues. The CDR3 here is CASSQGNEQFF. The DNA of the CDR3 is TGCGCCAGCAGCCAAGGGAATGAGCAGTTCTTC.

This clone has a handful of counts. This rearrangement joins TRBV7-8 to TRBJ1-4; D gene ambiguous. The V gene lost 6 bases and the J gene lost 2 bases, with 7 bases spanning the gap. The CDR3 length is 13 residues. Germline CDR1 is SGHVS and CDR2 is FQNEAQ. CDR3 nucleotide sequence: TGTGCCAGCAGTTCGTCGACTAATGAAAAACTGTTTTTT. Its translation: CASSSSTNEKLFF.

V usage is TRBV5-1 and J usage is TRBJ1-1; 7 bases align to TRBD1. The CDR3 has 17 amino acids. Germline CDR1 SGHRS, CDR2 YFSETQ. V gave up 0 bases and J gave up 4 bases; unmatched junction bases: 12. In DNA form, the CDR3 reads TGCGCCAGCAGCTTGGTGCCCCCCAGGGGGTCTGGCACTGAAGCTTTCTTT. It specifies CASSLVPPRGSGTEAFF.

The genes are TRBV21-1 and TRBJ2-2; TRBD1 is taken as the D call from the table, unchecked against the DNA. TRBV21-1 is flagged as a pseudogene. This CDR3 has 14 residues. CDR3 residues: CASSKDRNTGELFF. The CDR3, as DNA: TGTGCCAGCAGCAAAGACAGAAACACCGGGGAGCTGTTTTTT.

The chain carries TRBV9 and TRBJ2-5, with D perhaps matching TRBD1 or TRBD2 (5 bases each). The CDR3 runs 14 residues. Germline V lookup: CDR1 SGDLS, CDR2 YYNGEE. V dropped 4 bases and J dropped 1 base, with 11 bases sitting between them. This CDR3 reads CASSLGPSQETQYF. The CDR3 nucleotides read TGTGCCAGCAGCTTGGGACCGTCCCAAGAGACCCAGTACTTC.

The chain combines TRBV5-4 with TRBJ2-7; D gene uncertain. The V end was cut by 0 bases, the J end by 5 bases, with 9 bases between. Looked up from germline, CDR1 is SGHNT and CDR2 is YYREEE (reference sequence). The CDR3 contains 13 residues. For the CDR3, the DNA is TGTGCCAGCAGCTTGGCCCGGGTGGACGAGCAGTACTTC. Its translation: CASSLARVDEQYF.

The V and J genes are TRBV2 and TRBJ2-5; D is undetermined. Trimming left V 2 bases short and J 2 bases short, with 9 bases between. This CDR3 has 14 amino acids. Germline-derived CDR1 and CDR2 are SNHLY and FYNNEI. The CDR3 DNA sequence: TGTGCCAGCAGTGAAATAGGGCAACAAGAGACCCAGTACTTC. Its protein product is CASSEIGQQETQYF. Full variable domain (remainder filled in from reference TRBV2 and TRBJ2-5): EPEVTQTPSHQVTQMGQEVILRCVPISNHLYFYWYRQILGQKVEFLVSFYNNEISEKSEIFDDQFSVERPDGSNFTLKIRSTKLEDSAMYFCASSEIGQQETQYFGPGTRLLVL.

This clone has only one observation. The chain is built from TRBV7-9 and TRBJ1-1; tentative D call: TRBD1 (5 bases). CDR3 length: 13 amino acids. V was trimmed by 5 bases and J by 10 bases, leaving 17 bases between them. Germline V lookup: CDR1 SEHNR, CDR2 FQNEAQ (reference sequence). CDR3 region: CASSRRGLWGAFF. In nucleotides, the CDR3 is TGTGCCAGCAGCCGGAGGGGCTTGTGGGGAGCTTTCTTT.

V gene TRBV14 combines with J gene TRBJ2-3; D uncertain. CDR3 length: 13 residues. The V gene lost 4 bases and the J gene lost 6 bases, with 11 bases spanning the gap. Germline CDR1 is SGHDN and CDR2 is FVKESK. The chain's CDR3 is CASSLKGVDTQYF. Written as DNA, the CDR3 is TGTGCCAGCAGCCTGAAAGGTGTGGATACGCAGTATTTT.

The rearrangement joins TRBV2 to TRBJ2-3; TRBD2 matches 10 bases. J gave up 3 bases and V 9 bases, and 3 bases lay outside the gene matches. The CDR3 totals 13 residues. Germline V gives CDR1 SNHLY, CDR2 FYNNEI. The DNA of the CDR3 is TGTGCCAGAGCGGGAGGGCCGACAGATACGCAGTATTTT. Its protein product is CARAGGPTDTQYF.